A single sample gave rise to the 28 T cell receptor beta chains below, sequenced in a study of T cells in women clearing cervical HPV infection. Sequenced by immunoSEQ multiplex PCR; TCRdb stores in-frame clones only, minus some. This sample's table reports 25,000 to 35,000 clones. The material sequenced was blood buffy coat. The receptors were gathered from a woman between 18 and 69 years old with a cervical HPV16 infection that either progressed to CIN3+ or cleared (not recorded which).

About this clone: With the read ending 3 residues before the CDR3 end, the germline J gene is used to fill in that end. V gene TRBV20-1 combines with J gene TRBJ1-2, with D possibly being TRBD1 (5 bases). The germline V gene encodes CDR1 DFQATT and CDR2 SNEGSKA (reference sequence). Between the trimmed V and J ends, which lost 4 bases and 4 bases, there was a span of 13 bases. The CDR3 sequence is 13 residues long. CDR3 DNA, as far as it was read: TGCAGTGCTACGGACTCGGGGGGCTATGGC. Translating it yields CSATDSGGYG. The whole CDR3 protein reads CSATDSGGYGYTF.

Points on this clone: The read is 3 residues too short to cover the CDR3 end, so that end is filled in from the germline J gene. V gene TRBV5-1 combines with J gene TRBJ1-1; a possible D gene is TRBD1 (6 bases). Per germline, CDR1 SGHRS and CDR2 YFSETQ. This CDR3 spans 11 amino acids. The sequenced CDR3 bases are TGCGCCAGCAGAGGACAGCGCGGA. Translated, it gives CASRGQRG. The CDR3, in full, reads CASRGQRGAFF.

Of note for this clone: The read ends 3 residues shy of where the CDR3 ends; the end is completed using the germline J gene. This rearrangement joins TRBV19 to TRBJ2-1; 10 bases are a match to TRBD1. This CDR3 has 14 residues. V shed 4 bases, J shed 9 bases, and the junction held 6 bases outside the gene matches. CDR1 LNHDA and CDR2 SQIVND come from the germline V gene (reference sequence). The CDR3 is CASSTPDRGPEQFF. CDR3 bases read: TGTGCCAGTAGTACCCCAGACAGGGGGCCTGAG. The complete variable domain, with remaining parts taken from reference TRBV19 and TRBJ2-1, reads DGGITQSPKYLFRKEGQNVTLSCEQNLNHDAMYWYRQDPGQGLRLIYYSQIVNDFQKGDIAEGYSVSREKKESFPLTVTSAQKNPTAFYLCASSTPDRGPEQFFGPGTRLTVL.

With regard to this clone: The read ends 3 residues shy of where the CDR3 ends; the end is completed using the germline J gene. The chain employs TRBV2 and TRBJ1-4, with a possible D match to TRBD1 (6 bases). Germline CDR1 is SNHLY and CDR2 is FYNNEI. This CDR3 region has 15 residues. The CDR3 loop reads CASSEEGVGANVLFF. The sequenced CDR3 bases are TGTGCCAGCAGTGAGGAGGGGGTAGGGGCCAACGTA.

About this clone itself: Read data end 3 residues before the CDR3 end; the end is taken from the germline J gene. V usage is TRBV19 and J usage is TRBJ2-3, with D perhaps matching TRBD2 (6 bases). The CDR3 has 15 amino acids. Germline-derived CDR1 and CDR2 are LNHDA and SQIVND (reference sequence). CDR3 bases read: TGTGCCAGTAGTATAGGGGGGACTCTGGTGGAGACG. It codes for CASSIGGTLVET. In full, the CDR3 is CASSIGGTLVETQYF.

To note about this clone: The read stops 3 residues short of the end of the CDR3; the missing end is completed from the germline J gene. V gene TRBV18 combines with J gene TRBJ2-5, with 7 nucleotides matching TRBD2. V shed 5 bases, J shed 1 base, and the junction held 4 bases outside the gene matches. Germline-derived CDR1 and CDR2 are KGHSH and LQKENI. The CDR3 runs 14 residues. This CDR3 is CASSTRTSQETQYF. The sequenced CDR3 bases are TGTGCCAGCTCAACGCGGACTAGCCAAGAGACC.

Concerning this clone: From the germline J gene comes the end of the CDR3, since the read stops 3 residues before it. The chain carries TRBV7-2 and TRBJ1-2, with D perhaps TRBD1 (6 bases). This CDR3 is 14 amino acids long. CDR1 and CDR2 (germline): SGHTA, FQGNSA. The CDR3 sequence: CASSRDTRWNDYTF. The sequenced part of the CDR3 DNA is TGTGCCAGCAGCCGGGACACCAGATGGAACGAC.

CDR3 DNA, as far as it was read: TGTGCCAGCAGTTTAATAGGGGGCGCTGAGACC. Its protein product is CASSLIGGAET. The complete CDR3 reads CASSLIGGAETQYF. The rearrangement links TRBV28 to TRBJ2-5, with 7 bases that match TRBD1. The read ends 3 residues before the CDR3 terminus; that terminus is restored from the germline J gene. Trimming at V came to 2 bases and at J to 5 bases, leaving 5 bases not matched to a gene. The CDR3 contains 14 residues. Germline V CDR1 and CDR2: MDHEN, SYDVKM.

The sequenced CDR3 bases are TGCGCCAGCTCGGAATCGGGAACAGGGGAGGTCGCAGATACG. Protein product: CASSESGTGEVADT. The full CDR3 reads CASSESGTGEVADTQYF. The chain combines TRBV5-1 with TRBJ2-3, with D possibly being TRBD1 (7 bases). The CDR3 end is not reached by the read, which stops 3 residues before it; the germline J gene fills it in. V was clipped by 7 bases and J by 4 bases, with 25 bases between them. The CDR3 consists of 17 residues. Germline assignment: CDR1 SGHRS and CDR2 YFSETQ.

As to this clone: With the read ending 3 residues before the CDR3 end, the germline J gene is used to fill in that end. This sequence joins TRBV30 and TRBJ1-1, with 7 bases matching TRBD1. CDR3 length: 13 amino acids. Per the germline V gene, CDR1 is GTSNPN and CDR2 is SVGIG (reference sequence). Unmatched junction bases numbered 8, after V lost 5 bases and J lost 5 bases. The CDR3 loop is CAWVRGSVTEAFF. The CDR3 bases that were read are TGTGCCTGGGTCAGGGGGTCCGTGACTGAA.

In the case of this clone: The read ends 3 residues before the CDR3 terminus; that terminus is restored from the germline J gene. This chain connects TRBV30 to TRBJ2-2, with 15 bases matching TRBD2. V shed 3 bases and J 3 bases; nucleotides not matched to a gene: 5. Germline V gene lookup returns CDR1 GTSNPN and CDR2 SVGIG (reference sequence). There are 17 residues in the CDR3. The CDR3 DNA, read in part, is TGTGCCTGGAGCAAAGGACTAGCGGGGGGGTACACCGGGGAG. Its translation: CAWSKGLAGGYTGE. The whole CDR3 protein is CAWSKGLAGGYTGELFF.

As concerns this clone: The read finishes 3 residues shy of the CDR3 end, and the germline J gene is used to complete it. This sequence joins TRBV15 and TRBJ2-2, with 9 nucleotides matching TRBD2. The germline V gene encodes CDR1 LNHNV and CDR2 YYDKDF (reference sequence). Trimming cost V 0 bases and J 0 bases; bases outside gene matches: 8. This CDR3 contains 19 residues. The CDR3 protein is CATSRDYLAGPANTGELFF. The CDR3 DNA, read in part, is TGTGCCACCAGCAGAGATTATCTAGCGGGACCCGCGAACACCGGGGAG.

On this clone itself: The junction does not match germline at one end; this may be a read error. The read is 3 residues too short to cover the CDR3 end, so that end is filled in from the germline J gene. The V gene is TRBV7-8, the J gene TRBJ2-3; TRBD2 aligns across 8 bases. The V gene's germline CDR1 is SGHVS and CDR2 FQNEAQ. This CDR3 comprises 18 residues. CDR3 sequence: CASSSGGAVWSSSETQYF. The sequenced CDR3 bases are TGTGCCAGCAGCTCCGGGGGGGCCGTTTGGAGCTCCTCAGAGACG.

In the case of this clone: The read ends 3 residues before the CDR3 terminus; that terminus is restored from the germline J gene. This chain links TRBV20-1 with TRBJ1-6, with 7 positions matching TRBD1. The CDR3 is made up of 15 amino acids. Germline loops: CDR1 DFQATT, CDR2 SNEGSKA (reference sequence). Trimming took 6 bases from V and 5 from J; bases not matched to a gene: 10. The CDR3 DNA, read in part, is TGCAGTGCCCCACAGACAGGGATCAATAATTCACCC. This translates into CSAPQTGINNSP. The entire CDR3 protein is CSAPQTGINNSPLHF.

As to this clone: The missing CDR3 end, 3 residues past where the read stops, is filled in from the germline J gene. The rearrangement uses TRBV6-1 and TRBJ1-2; TRBD1 matches 10 bases. After removal of 4 bases from V and 5 bases from J, the junction contained 4 bases not matched to a gene. Germline V gene sequence: CDR1 MNHNS, CDR2 SASEGT. The CDR3 totals 14 residues. Here the CDR3 reads CASSARDRGYGYTF. The sequenced part of the CDR3 DNA is TGTGCCAGCAGTGCCCGGGACAGGGGTTATGGC.

With respect to this clone: The read halts 3 residues ahead of the CDR3 end, with the missing end drawn from the germline J gene. V usage is TRBV12-3 or TRBV12-4 and J usage is TRBJ2-3; D unresolved. V was shortened by 6 bases and J by 1 base, with 14 bases between the two germline ends. The length of the CDR3 is 15 residues. The CDR3 loop reads CASSPRPAGTDTQYF. Partial CDR3 DNA: TGTGCCAGCAGCCCCAGGCCAGCTGGCACAGATACG.

A note on this clone: The read stops 3 residues short of the end of the CDR3; the missing end is completed from the germline J gene. This sequence joins TRBV7-9 and TRBJ1-2; D perhaps matches TRBD1 (6 bases). The germline CDR1 and CDR2 sequences are SEHNR and FQNEAQ (reference sequence). There are 13 residues in the CDR3. V gave up 5 bases and J gave up 4 bases, with 11 bases separating them. CDR3 loop: CASSLQGGYGYTF. The CDR3 DNA, read in part, is TGTGCCAGCAGCCTACAGGGAGGCTATGGC.

Comments on this clone: Coverage ceases 3 residues before the CDR3 finishes, and the germline J gene fills in the end. The chain couples TRBV7-9 to TRBJ2-4; 9 nucleotides align to TRBD1. The CDR3 has 14 residues. CDR1 SEHNR and CDR2 FQNEAQ come from the germline V gene (reference sequence). The CDR3 spells CASSVVGTGYGQYF. CDR3 bases read: TGTGCCAGCAGCGTAGTCGGGACAGGGTATGGT.

The CDR3 DNA, read in part, is TGTGCCAGCAGTGAGAGGACAACCCAAGAGACC. Amino acids: CASSERTTQET. In full, the CDR3 is CASSERTTQETQYF. The chain has TRBV2 and TRBJ2-5, with a tentative D call TRBD1 (5 bases). The observed sequence ends 3 residues before the CDR3 terminus, with the missing tail filled in from the germline J gene. V lost 3 bases and J 1 base, leaving 9 bases between the germline ends. The CDR3 is 14 amino acids. Germline lookup yields CDR1 SNHLY and CDR2 FYNNEI.

With respect to this clone: Read data end 3 residues before the CDR3 end; the end is taken from the germline J gene. The rearrangement uses TRBV7-2 and TRBJ1-2; 12 positions agree with TRBD1. Germline V gene data show CDR1 as SGHTA and CDR2 as FQGNSA. CDR3 length: 14 residues. The CDR3 DNA, read in part, is TGTGCCAGCAGCTTTGGGACAGGGGGCGTTACC. This sequence encodes CASSFGTGGVT. From start to end, the CDR3 is CASSFGTGGVTYTF.

Of note for this clone: The CDR3 end falls 3 residues outside the read, so it is completed with the germline J gene. Other DNA sequences in this specimen translate into the identical CDR3. The chain couples TRBV2 to TRBJ1-3; D perhaps matches TRBD1 (5 bases). CDR3 length: 14 residues. Germline assignment: CDR1 SNHLY and CDR2 FYNNEI. V was clipped by 7 bases and J by 3 bases, with 13 bases between them. The chain's CDR3 is CASKERGSGNTIYF. The CDR3 bases that were read are TGTGCCAGCAAGGAAAGGGGCAGTGGAAACACC.

The CDR3 here is CASSMRVAGANVLFF. The sequenced CDR3 bases are TGTGCCAGTAGTATGAGGGTGGCTGGGGCCAACGTG. This chain uses TRBV19 with TRBJ2-2; D is perhaps TRBD1 or TRBD2 (5 bases each). The read comes to an end 3 residues before the CDR3 does, leaving the germline J gene to fill in the end. The CDR3 spans 15 residues. CDR1 and CDR2 (germline): LNHDA, SQIVND (reference sequence).

A remark on this clone: From the germline J gene comes the end of the CDR3, since the read stops 3 residues before it. The chain is built from TRBV19 and TRBJ1-1; possibly TRBD1 for D (6 bases). The CDR3 runs 21 residues. Germline CDR1 and CDR2: LNHDA and SQIVND (reference sequence). CDR3 protein: CASTSVGRTSGGRRAKNIAFF. The CDR3 DNA, read in part, is TGTGCCAGTACCTCGGTGGGGAGGACTAGCGGGGGCCGTAGAGCCAAAAACATT.

As for this clone: The DNA ends 3 residues before the CDR3 does, and the rest of the CDR3 is filled in from the germline J gene. V usage is TRBV19 and J usage is TRBJ2-5; possibly TRBD2 for D (6 bases). This CDR3 has 15 amino acids. The germline V gene has CDR1 LNHDA and CDR2 SQIVND (reference sequence). The V gene lost 10 bases and the J gene lost 5 bases, with 23 bases spanning the gap. This chain's CDR3 is CATRYSGRGRETQYF. Incomplete CDR3 DNA: TGTGCCACTCGCTATTCCGGCCGGGGGAGGGAGACC.

A remark on this clone: The sequence runs out 3 residues before the end of the CDR3; the remainder is reconstructed from the germline J gene. The chain couples TRBV12-5 to TRBJ1-1, with a possible D match to TRBD1 (5 bases). Germline CDR1 reads LGHNT; CDR2 reads FRNRAP. CDR3 length equals 13 residues. V was shortened by 5 bases and J by 4 bases, with 11 bases between the two germline ends. CDR3 DNA (partial): TGTGCTAGTGGTCGGAAAACAGGCACTGAA. Translated, it gives CASGRKTGTE. The entire CDR3 protein is CASGRKTGTEAFF. Full variable domain (rest looked up from reference TRBV12-5 and TRBJ1-1): DARVTQTPRHKVTEMGQEVTMRCQPILGHNTVFWYRQTMMQGLELLAYFRNRAPLDDSGMPKDRFSAEMPDATLATLKIQPSEPRDSAVYFCASGRKTGTEAFFGQGTRLTVV.

Concerning this clone: The read ends 3 residues shy of where the CDR3 ends; the end is completed using the germline J gene. Distinct nucleotide sequences in the sample also encode this CDR3. V gene TRBV5-1 combines with J gene TRBJ2-7; 9 bases fit TRBD2. This CDR3 comprises 19 residues. V lost 5 bases, J lost 1 base, and 19 bases stayed unmatched. Looked up from germline, CDR1 is SGHRS and CDR2 is YFSETQ. This CDR3 is CASSWHAGGLRGPSYEQYF. The sequenced CDR3 bases are TGCGCCAGCAGTTGGCATGCGGGGGGGCTTCGGGGGCCGTCCTACGAG.

About this clone itself: Germline and junction disagree at one end, which may indicate a read error. Read data end 3 residues before the CDR3 end; the end is taken from the germline J gene. The chain couples TRBV2 to TRBJ1-5; 9 nucleotides align to TRBD1. Germline V gene sequence: CDR1 SNHLY, CDR2 FYNNEI. The CDR3 totals 16 residues. The part of the CDR3 DNA that was read is TGTGCCAGCAGCGAAGACAGGGGGGATAGCAATCAGCCC. Translation: CASSEDRGDSNQP. The CDR3 in full is CASSEDRGDSNQPQHF.

With regard to this clone: The CDR3 goes on 3 residues after the read ends, and that part is filled in from the germline J gene. The V call is TRBV14, the J call TRBJ2-1; 11 nucleotides align to TRBD2. Looked up from germline, CDR1 is SGHDN and CDR2 is FVKESK. This CDR3 contains 15 residues. The trim removed 6 bases at V and 6 bases at J, leaving 7 bases unmatched. CDR3 DNA (partial): TGTGCCAGCAGGTTAGCGGGGGGGCCTGGCAATGAG. This codes for CASRLAGGPGNE. The complete CDR3 reads CASRLAGGPGNEQFF.